These 29 T cell receptor beta chains were all obtained from the same sample, sequenced in a study of shared clonotypes between healthy human individuals. CD45RO negativity and positive selection for CCR7 defined naive CD8 cells, a population that excluded terminally differentiated effector memory CD45RA+ cells. TCRdb keeps only in-frame clones here, not all; method: immunoSEQ multiplex PCR. In the table there are some 2 million clones, approximately 94% of which are singletons. Sequencing input: naive CD8+ T cells sorted from blood. Receptors were obtained from a young man in good health.

DNA of the CDR3: TGTGCCAGTAGTTCAGGGGACACTAGCTCCTACGAGCAGTACTTC. It yields the protein CASSSGDTSSYEQYF. The chain carries TRBV19 and TRBJ2-7; a possible D gene is TRBD1 (6 bases). V was trimmed by 5 bases and J by 0 bases, leaving 14 bases between them. CDR1 is LNHDA and CDR2 is SQIVND in the germline V gene (reference sequence). The CDR3 contains 15 residues. Drawing the rest from reference TRBV19 and TRBJ2-7, the complete variable domain is DGGITQSPKYLFRKEGQNVTLSCEQNLNHDAMYWYRQDPGQGLRLIYYSQIVNDFQKGDIAEGYSVSREKKESFPLTVTSAQKNPTAFYLCASSSGDTSSYEQYFGPGTRLTVT.

This chain uses TRBV29-1 with TRBJ2-2; TRBD1 matches at 11 bases. Germline-derived CDR1 and CDR2 are SQVTM and ANQGSEA. Trimming removed 6 bases from V and 6 bases from J; junction bases left unmatched: 9. This CDR3 spans 15 amino acids. The CDR3 DNA reads TGCAGCGTCTCTTGGGACAGGGGGGTCCCCGGGGAGCTGTTTTTT. It is translated as CSVSWDRGVPGELFF.

The chain links TRBV7-2 to TRBJ2-7, with TRBD2 matching over 7 bases. CDR1 and CDR2 from the germline V gene are SGHTA and FQGNSA. The length of the CDR3 is 14 residues. V shed 0 bases and J 4 bases; nucleotides not matched to a gene: 3. This chain's CDR3 is CASSLAGGPYEQYF. The CDR3, as DNA: TGTGCCAGCAGCTTAGCGGGAGGGCCTTACGAGCAGTACTTC.

This sequence joins TRBV27 and TRBJ2-3, with TRBD1 matching 8 bases. Germline V gene sequence: CDR1 MNHEY, CDR2 SMNVEV (reference sequence). CDR3 size: 14 residues. V lost 5 bases, J lost 8 bases, and 9 bases stayed unmatched. The CDR3 DNA reads as TGTGCCAGCAGTACTCAGGGGGCTATGGGTACGCAGTATTTT. This gives the protein CASSTQGAMGTQYF.

The rearrangement uses TRBV4-1 and TRBJ2-7, with D uncertain. Germline loops: CDR1 MGHRA, CDR2 YSYEKL. V lost 0 bases to trimming and J lost 2 bases, with 17 bases between them. This CDR3 is built from 17 residues. The CDR3 spells CASSQEFTAVAAYEQYF. The DNA of the CDR3 is TGCGCCAGCAGCCAAGAATTTACGGCCGTAGCCGCCTACGAGCAGTACTTC.

The V gene is TRBV7-9, the J gene TRBJ2-7; no reliable D call. V dropped 10 bases and J dropped 4 bases, with 14 bases sitting between them. CDR1 SEHNR and CDR2 FQNEAQ come from the germline V gene (reference sequence). This CDR3 contains 12 residues. The CDR3 here is CAIGPYSYEQYF. In DNA, the CDR3 is TGTGCCATCGGGCCATACTCTTACGAGCAGTACTTC. Variable domain in full (rest from reference TRBV7-9 and TRBJ2-7): DTGVSQNPRHKITKRGQNVTFRCDPISEHNRLYWYRQTLGQGPEFLTYFQNEAQLEKSRLLSDRFSAERPKGSFSTLEIQRTEQGDSAMYLCAIGPYSYEQYFGPGTRLTVT.

The rearrangement links TRBV5-6 to TRBJ1-2, with 12 positions matching TRBD1. The CDR3 is made up of 16 amino acids. Germline V gene lookup returns CDR1 SGHDT and CDR2 YYEEEE. The V gene end was trimmed by 0 bases and the J gene end by 4 bases; junction bases not matched to a gene: 4. The CDR3 sequence is CASSLAGTGGLYGYTF. The CDR3 DNA sequence: TGTGCCAGCAGCTTGGCGGGGACAGGGGGCCTCTATGGCTACACCTTC.

Comments on this clone: Germline and junction disagree at one end, which may indicate a read error. The chain combines TRBV7-7 with TRBJ2-5, with 9 bases fitting TRBD1. CDR3 size: 15 residues. Germline assignment: CDR1 SSHAT and CDR2 FNYEAQ (reference sequence). CDR3 sequence reads: CASSAPGQGRETQYF. As DNA, the CDR3 is TGTGCTAGCAGCGCGCCGGGACAGGGCAGGGAGACCCAGTACTTC.

V usage is TRBV30 and J usage is TRBJ2-5; no firm D call. Looked up from germline, CDR1 is GTSNPN and CDR2 is SVGIG (reference sequence). V was clipped by 5 bases and J by 0 bases, with 7 bases between them. CDR3 length: 12 residues. The CDR3 loop reads CAWSVDQETQYF. The DNA for the CDR3 is TGTGCCTGGTCGGTGGACCAAGAGACCCAGTACTTC.

The rearrangement uses TRBV7-9 and TRBJ1-4; tentatively, D is TRBD1 (5 bases). Trimming removed 6 bases at V and 5 bases at J, with 13 bases between. Germline V gene lookup returns CDR1 SEHNR and CDR2 FQNEAQ (reference sequence). The CDR3 sequence is 14 residues long. The CDR3 sequence: CASSPGLANEKLFF. DNA of the CDR3: TGTGCCAGCAGTCCAGGGCTTGCCAATGAAAAACTGTTTTTT.

V usage is TRBV6-6 and J usage is TRBJ2-3; TRBD2 matches 9 bases. With V trimmed by 4 bases and J by 4 bases, 3 bases remained unmatched. The CDR3 is made up of 14 amino acids. The germline CDR1 and CDR2 sequences are MNHNY and SVGAGI (reference sequence). CDR3 protein: CASSWTSASDTQYF. CDR3 bases: TGTGCCAGCAGTTGGACTAGCGCCTCAGATACGCAGTATTTT.

Of note for this clone: Other DNA sequences in this sample translate to the same CDR3. The chain uses TRBV11-2 and TRBJ2-7, with TRBD2 matching over 7 bases. Per the germline V gene, CDR1 is SGHAT and CDR2 is FQNNGV. J was trimmed by 3 bases and V by 1 base; bases with no gene match: 3. This CDR3 contains 14 residues. The DNA of the CDR3 is TGTGCCAGCAGCTTAGCGGGGGGAATCTACGAGCAGTACTTC. It yields the protein CASSLAGGIYEQYF.

The V call is TRBV2, the J call TRBJ2-2, with D perhaps matching TRBD1 (6 bases). Germline V CDR1 and CDR2: SNHLY, FYNNEI. V lost 8 bases and J lost 4, with 14 bases in between. CDR3 length: 14 amino acids. CDR3 loop: CASSGDISTGELFF. CDR3 in DNA: TGTGCCAGCTCCGGGGACATATCCACCGGGGAGCTGTTTTTT.

The chain combines TRBV28 with TRBJ1-5, with D maybe TRBD1 (6 bases). V lost 2 bases and J 1 base, leaving 12 bases between the germline ends. The germline gives CDR1 MDHEN, CDR2 SYDVKM. This CDR3 comprises 16 residues. The CDR3 spells CASSLEGHRSNQPQHF. Written as DNA, the CDR3 is TGTGCCAGCAGTTTAGAGGGACACAGAAGCAATCAGCCCCAGCATTTT.

The CDR3 loop is CASSYSNGGSNEQFF. CDR3 sequence (DNA): TGTGCCAGCAGTTACTCGAACGGGGGAAGCAATGAGCAGTTCTTC. This chain joins TRBV6-5 and TRBJ2-1; D is perhaps TRBD2 (6 bases). CDR3 length: 15 amino acids. V lost 0 bases, J lost 6 bases, and 12 bases lay in between. Germline-derived CDR1 and CDR2 are MNHEY and SVGAGI.

The chain has TRBV11-2 and TRBJ2-3; D not resolved. CDR1 SGHAT and CDR2 FQNNGV come from the germline V gene. The CDR3 runs to 11 residues. V was clipped by 7 bases and J by 6 bases, with 8 bases between them. DNA of the CDR3: TGTGCCAGCATGGCCGTTGATACGCAGTATTTT. This codes for CASMAVDTQYF.

The CDR3 DNA is TGTGCCAGCAGCAACGAGCGGGAGGCCCCCGGGGAGCTGTTTTTT. This codes for CASSNEREAPGELFF. The J gene is TRBJ2-2, the V gene TRBV13; 9 bases are a match to TRBD2. Germline-derived CDR1 and CDR2 are PRHDT and FYEKMQ (reference sequence). V was clipped by 5 bases and J by 6 bases; unmatched bases: 7. The CDR3 extends over 15 amino acids.

Note on this clone: Other nucleotide sequences from this sample produce the same CDR3. V and J are TRBV10-3 and TRBJ2-1; TRBD2 matches at 7 bases. V was pared by 9 bases and J by 0 bases, with 5 bases of the junction left unmatched. CDR1 and CDR2 from the germline V gene are ENHRY and SYGVKD. This CDR3 region has 14 residues. The CDR3 reads CAIAAGSSYNEQFF. The DNA of the CDR3 is TGTGCCATAGCAGCGGGATCCTCCTACAATGAGCAGTTCTTC.

This clone came up a few times. This chain links TRBV10-1 with TRBJ1-6; D is unresolved. The germline V gene has CDR1 WNHNN and CDR2 SYGVQD (reference sequence). Trimming cost V 2 bases and J 13 bases, with 6 bases left between them. CDR3 length: 11 residues. The CDR3 nucleotides read TGCGCCAGCAGTGAGGGTGGCCCCCTCCACTTT. Protein sequence: CASSEGGPLHF.

CDR3 DNA sequence: TGTGCCAGCAGCTTAATTAGCGGGGGTAGAGATACGCAGTATTTT. Translated: CASSLISGGRDTQYF. The chain combines TRBV11-2 with TRBJ2-3; 9 bases fit TRBD2. V dropped 2 bases and J dropped 5; count of bases not matched to a gene: 5. Germline V gene lookup returns CDR1 SGHAT and CDR2 FQNNGV. The CDR3 covers 15 residues. Variable domain in full (rest from reference TRBV11-2 and TRBJ2-3): EAGVAQSPRYKIIEKRQSVAFWCNPISGHATLYWYQQILGQGPKLLIQFQNNGVVDDSQLPKDRFSAERLKGVDSTLKIQPAKLEDSAVYLCASSLISGGRDTQYFGPGTRLTVL.

V is TRBV20-1 and J is TRBJ2-1; no reliable D call. This CDR3 region has 10 residues. V lost 6 bases and J lost 8, with 8 bases in between. Germline V gives CDR1 DFQATT, CDR2 SNEGSKA (reference sequence). Here the CDR3 DNA reads TGCAGTGCCTGGACCCATGAGCAGTTCTTC. It encodes CSAWTHEQFF.

A remark on this clone: This sample also contains other DNA sequences that code for the same CDR3. The chain has TRBV7-2 and TRBJ2-7; D may be TRBD2 (5 bases). V was trimmed by 0 bases and J by 2 bases, leaving 5 bases between them. Germline V gene lookup returns CDR1 SGHTA and CDR2 FQGNSA. The CDR3 length is 13 residues. The CDR3 loop is CASSLAGAYEQYF. The CDR3 nucleotides are TGTGCCAGCAGCTTAGCCGGGGCCTACGAGCAGTACTTC.

V is TRBV7-9 and J is TRBJ2-2; no reliable D call. This CDR3 spans 15 amino acids. The V gene lost 5 bases and the J gene lost 3 bases, with 13 bases spanning the gap. Germline V gene data show CDR1 as SEHNR and CDR2 as FQNEAQ (reference sequence). CDR3 protein: CASSPVPLDTGELFF. Written as DNA, the CDR3 is TGTGCCAGCAGCCCCGTGCCGCTAGACACCGGGGAGCTGTTTTTT.

This chain joins TRBV10-3 and TRBJ1-5; TRBD1 agrees at 8 bases. From germline, CDR1 is ENHRY and CDR2 SYGVKD. J gave up 6 bases and V 1 base, and 5 bases lay outside the gene matches. CDR3 size: 15 residues. CDR3 in amino acids: CAISELGQASQPQHF. CDR3 coding DNA: TGTGCCATCAGTGAGTTGGGACAGGCCTCTCAGCCCCAGCATTTT.

As for this clone: Other nucleotide sequences from this sample produce the same CDR3. The chain is built from TRBV7-8 and TRBJ2-7; TRBD2 matches at 8 bases. The V segment lost 5 bases and the J segment 1 base; nucleotides outside the gene matches: 7. The CDR3 has 15 residues. Germline V gene data show CDR1 as SGHVS and CDR2 as FQNEAQ. Here the CDR3 DNA reads TGTGCCAGCAGCCTATTAGCGGGGTCTTCCTACGAGCAGTACTTC. The encoded protein is CASSLLAGSSYEQYF.

The chain carries TRBV30 and TRBJ2-3; 14 nucleotides align to TRBD2. Unmatched junction bases numbered 7, after V lost 4 bases and J lost 4 bases. The V gene's germline CDR1 is GTSNPN and CDR2 SVGIG (reference sequence). The CDR3 totals 16 residues. Written as DNA, the CDR3 is TGTGCCTGGATTCCTTGGACTAGCGGGGGGCCAGATACGCAGTATTTT. It is translated as CAWIPWTSGGPDTQYF.

The rearrangement uses TRBV7-8 and TRBJ2-7; 12 nucleotides agree with TRBD2. Germline CDR1 and CDR2: SGHVS and FQNEAQ. Trimming cost V 5 bases and J 3 bases; bases outside gene matches: 5. The CDR3 contains 15 residues. The CDR3 spells CASSRETSGGYEQYF. CDR3 nucleotide sequence: TGTGCCAGCAGCAGAGAGACTAGCGGGGGCTACGAGCAGTACTTC.

J is TRBJ2-7 and V is TRBV11-2; no clear D. The CDR3 totals 14 residues. The V end lost 2 bases, the J end lost 0 bases, and 8 bases lay between the germline ends. Germline-derived CDR1 and CDR2 are SGHAT and FQNNGV. The chain's CDR3 is CASSLITNSYEQYF. The CDR3 nucleotides read TGTGCCAGCAGCTTAATTACAAACTCCTACGAGCAGTACTTC. Complete variable domain (other parts from reference TRBV11-2 and TRBJ2-7): EAGVAQSPRYKIIEKRQSVAFWCNPISGHATLYWYQQILGQGPKLLIQFQNNGVVDDSQLPKDRFSAERLKGVDSTLKIQPAKLEDSAVYLCASSLITNSYEQYFGPGTRLTVT.

The chain carries TRBV7-9 and TRBJ2-5; TRBD2 matches 8 bases. CDR1 is SEHNR, CDR2 FQNEAQ, per germline (reference sequence). J lost 5 bases, V lost 3 bases, and 5 bases had no gene match. CDR3 size: 14 residues. CDR3 sequence (DNA): TGTGCCAGCAGCTTTAGCGGGATCGATGAGACCCAGTACTTC. It codes for CASSFSGIDETQYF.